This T cell receptor beta chain derives from a study of shared clonotypes between healthy human individuals. Profiled with immunoSEQ multiplex PCR; TCRdb holds only in-frame clones, not every one. The table shows about a million clones, with roughly 80% occurring only once. Trimming removed 4 bases from V and 8 bases from J, with 22 bases in between. There are 16 residues in the CDR3. Germline-derived CDR1 and CDR2 are SGHNT and YYREEE (reference sequence). Sequencing input: memory CD4+ T cells sorted from blood. Indicated subset: CD45RA-negative fraction. V gene TRBV5-4 combines with J gene TRBJ2-1; tentatively, D is TRBD1 (5 bases). The clonotype originates from a man between 18 and 35 years old in good health. CDR3 sequence (DNA): TGTGCCAGCAGCCGGGCCCGCGCGTCTGTAGGGGATGAGCAGTTCTTC. Its translation is CASSRARASVGDEQFF. The entire variable domain, with the rest obtained from reference TRBV5-4 and TRBJ2-1, is as follows: ETGVTQSPTHLIKTRGQQVTLRCSSQSGHNTVSWYQQALGQGPQFIFQYYREEENGRGNFPPRFSGLQFPNYSSELNVNALELDDSALYLCASSRARASVGDEQFFGPGTRLTVL.